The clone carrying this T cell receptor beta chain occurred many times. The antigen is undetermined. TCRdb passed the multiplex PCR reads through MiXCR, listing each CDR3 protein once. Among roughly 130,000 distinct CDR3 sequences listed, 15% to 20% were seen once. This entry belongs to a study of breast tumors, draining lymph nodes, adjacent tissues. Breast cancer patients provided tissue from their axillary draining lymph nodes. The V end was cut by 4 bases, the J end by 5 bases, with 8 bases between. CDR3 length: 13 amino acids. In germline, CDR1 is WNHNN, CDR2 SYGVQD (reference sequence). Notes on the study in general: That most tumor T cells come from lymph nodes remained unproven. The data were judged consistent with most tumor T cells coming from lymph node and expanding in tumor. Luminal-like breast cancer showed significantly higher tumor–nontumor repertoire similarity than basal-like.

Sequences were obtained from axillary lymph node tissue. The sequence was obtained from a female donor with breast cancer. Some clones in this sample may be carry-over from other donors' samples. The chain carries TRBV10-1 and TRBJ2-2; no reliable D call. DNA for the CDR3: TGCGCCAGCAGTGTTGCAGTAACCGGGGAGCTGTTTTTT. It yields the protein CASSVAVTGELFF.